The 26 T cell receptor beta chains in this list originate from one sample, sequenced in a study of control samples from healthy donors and cancer patients (dated by TCRdb to about 2020). Library construction relied on the immunoSEQ multiplex PCR assay. As stored in TCRdb, this immuneACCESS dataset retains in-frame rearrangements with V and J assigned. A fraction of the clones does not appear; measured against another copy, unresolved V genes explain less than half of the discrepancy, and the remainder lacks a known reason. The sample records approximately 52,000 clones, about 96% of which are singletons. The ten largest account for roughly 0.99% of the sample. The specimen sequenced was blood. These receptors were collected from a woman under 30 in good health.

This chain joins TRBV30 and TRBJ1-6; maybe TRBD1 (6 bases). Germline V gene data show CDR1 as GTSNPN and CDR2 as SVGIG (reference sequence). This CDR3 is 15 amino acids long. V gave up 8 bases and J gave up 10 bases, with 24 bases separating them. CDR3 in amino acids: CAGGRRGLVESPLHF. The CDR3 DNA reads TGTGCCGGGGGGCGGAGGGGTTTAGTTGAATCACCCCTCCACTTT. Full variable domain (outside the CDR3, taken from reference TRBV30 and TRBJ1-6): SQTIHQWPATLVQPVGSPLSLECTVEGTSNPNLYWYRQAAGRGLQLLFYSVGIGQISSEVPQNLSASRPQDRQFILSSKKLLLSDSGFYLCAGGRRGLVESPLHFGNGTRLTVT.

The V gene is TRBV5-6, the J gene TRBJ1-3, with no clear D. CDR1 and CDR2 (germline): SGHDT, YYEEEE. The CDR3 consists of 14 residues. Deletions cut 1 base from V and 3 bases from J, with 8 bases between. This CDR3 reads CASSLSPFGNTIYF. CDR3 nucleotide sequence: TGTGCCAGCAGCTTGTCCCCATTTGGAAACACCATATATTTT.

The chain links TRBV7-2 to TRBJ2-5, with 13 bases matching TRBD2. CDR3 size: 17 residues. The J segment lost 5 bases and the V segment lost 3 bases, leaving 9 bases of the junction unmatched. CDR1 and CDR2 (germline): SGHTA, FQGNSA. The CDR3 spells CASSFGRTSGSRETQYF. CDR3 DNA: TGTGCCAGCAGCTTCGGGCGGACTAGCGGGAGTCGGGAGACCCAGTACTTC.

The chain employs TRBV18 and TRBJ1-5; D possibly corresponds to TRBD1 (6 bases). Per the germline V gene, CDR1 is KGHSH and CDR2 is LQKENI. V lost 2 bases and J 0 bases, leaving 11 bases between the germline ends. The CDR3 is 16 residues long. In nucleotides, the CDR3 is TGTGCCAGCTCACCAGGGGGGCTACTTAGCAATCAGCCCCAGCATTTT. Translating gives CASSPGGLLSNQPQHF. Drawing the rest from reference TRBV18 and TRBJ1-5, the complete variable domain is NAGVMQNPRHLVRRRGQEARLRCSPMKGHSHVYWYRQLPEEGLKFMVYLQKENIIDESGMPKERFSAEFPKEGPSILRIQQVVRGDSAAYFCASSPGGLLSNQPQHFGDGTRLSIL.

The V and J genes are TRBV29-1 and TRBJ1-2; the D is unclear. Germline V gene data show CDR1 as SQVTM and CDR2 as ANQGSEA. The V gene lost 2 bases and the J gene lost 5 bases, with 6 bases spanning the gap. The CDR3 covers 11 residues. The CDR3 DNA follows: TGCAGCGTTGAACGGGAATATGGCTACACCTTC. Protein: CSVEREYGYTF.

J is TRBJ1-4 and V is TRBV30, with D uncertain. Trimming removed 3 bases at V and 10 bases at J, with 24 bases between. Germline values: CDR1 GTSNPN, CDR2 SVGIG (reference sequence). The CDR3 totals 16 residues. The CDR3 loop is CAWRPTHGELSGKLFF. CDR3 nucleotide sequence: TGTGCCTGGAGACCTACCCACGGGGAGCTGAGCGGAAAACTGTTTTTT. Full variable domain (missing parts from reference TRBV30 and TRBJ1-4): SQTIHQWPATLVQPVGSPLSLECTVEGTSNPNLYWYRQAAGRGLQLLFYSVGIGQISSEVPQNLSASRPQDRQFILSSKKLLLSDSGFYLCAWRPTHGELSGKLFFGSGTQLSVL.

The chain has TRBV5-6 and TRBJ1-1, with a tentative D call TRBD1 (5 bases). Trimming took 5 bases from V and 5 from J, leaving 19 bases between them. Germline V gene lookup returns CDR1 SGHDT and CDR2 YYEEEE. The CDR3 covers 15 residues. CDR3 in amino acids: CASRTDTAGGTEAFF. In DNA, the CDR3 is TGTGCCAGCAGAACCGACACTGCCGGGGGGACTGAAGCTTTCTTT.

The rearrangement uses TRBV5-1 and TRBJ2-1; TRBD2 matches 10 bases. With 4 bases clipped from V and 5 bases from J, the junction kept 9 bases outside the gene matches. Germline V gene sequence: CDR1 SGHRS, CDR2 YFSETQ. This CDR3 is built from 16 residues. The CDR3 DNA is TGCGCCAGCAGCCCCCTAACTAGCGGGGTTAACAATGAGCAGTTCTTC. It encodes CASSPLTSGVNNEQFF.

V and J are TRBV30 and TRBJ2-2; the D gene could be TRBD1 or TRBD2 (5 bases each). Deletions cut 8 bases from V and 5 bases from J, with 15 bases between. This CDR3 has 13 residues. Germline V gene data show CDR1 as GTSNPN and CDR2 as SVGIG (reference sequence). The CDR3 region has the DNA TGTGCCGCCAGATCGGGGCGAACCGGGGAGCTGTTTTTT. Protein: CAARSGRTGELFF. Variable domain in full (rest from reference TRBV30 and TRBJ2-2): SQTIHQWPATLVQPVGSPLSLECTVEGTSNPNLYWYRQAAGRGLQLLFYSVGIGQISSEVPQNLSASRPQDRQFILSSKKLLLSDSGFYLCAARSGRTGELFFGEGSRLTVL.

V is TRBV7-2 and J is TRBJ2-2; 10 nucleotides agree with TRBD2. The CDR3 is made up of 15 amino acids. J gave up 6 bases and V 2 bases, and 3 bases lay outside the gene matches. CDR1 is SGHTA, CDR2 FQGNSA, per germline. The CDR3 protein is CASSLYLAGAGELFF. The CDR3 nucleotides are TGTGCCAGCAGCTTATACCTAGCGGGGGCCGGGGAGCTGTTTTTT.

The V gene is TRBV6-6, the J gene TRBJ2-7; the match to TRBD2 covers 12 bases. The CDR3 totals 15 residues. CDR1 and CDR2 from the germline V gene are MNHNY and SVGAGI (reference sequence). V was pared by 7 bases and J by 5 bases, with 9 bases of the junction left unmatched. The CDR3: CASKASGGAINEQYF. The CDR3 coding sequence is TGTGCCAGCAAAGCTAGCGGGGGGGCTATAAACGAGCAGTACTTC.

The J gene is TRBJ2-6, the V gene TRBV6-5; 7 positions match TRBD1. V lost 8 bases, J lost 4 bases, and 8 bases stayed unmatched. The CDR3 is made up of 15 amino acids. CDR1 and CDR2 from the germline V gene are MNHEY and SVGAGI. The CDR3 coding sequence is TGTGCCAGCGGCAAGGGGGCGTCCGGGGCCAACGTCCTGACTTTC. Its protein product is CASGKGASGANVLTF.

This chain links TRBV28 with TRBJ1-2, with 12 bases aligning to TRBD1. Trimming took 7 bases from V and 1 from J; bases not matched to a gene: 10. The CDR3 consists of 17 residues. CDR1 is MDHEN, CDR2 SYDVKM, per germline. CDR3 amino acids: CASKNGDRGRLNYGYTF. CDR3 sequence (DNA): TGTGCCAGCAAAAACGGGGACAGGGGGCGCCTTAACTATGGCTACACCTTC.

This chain's CDR3 is CASSLAVGGLNTEAFF. As DNA, the CDR3 is TGTGCCAGCAGCTTAGCGGTCGGAGGGTTGAACACTGAAGCTTTCTTT. The V gene is TRBV7-9, the J gene TRBJ1-1, with no clear D. The CDR3 is 16 amino acids. CDR1 and CDR2 (germline): SEHNR, FQNEAQ (reference sequence). Trimming took off 0 bases at V and 0 bases at J, with 11 bases between the two ends.

V usage is TRBV19 and J usage is TRBJ2-1; D gene ambiguous. The CDR3 extends over 13 amino acids. Germline CDR1 and CDR2: LNHDA and SQIVND (reference sequence). Trimming pared 1 base from V and 5 bases from J, leaving 6 bases between. The CDR3, as DNA: TGTGCCAGTAGTATAGGCCTCCACAATGAGCAGTTCTTC. Protein: CASSIGLHNEQFF.

This chain connects TRBV25-1 to TRBJ1-2; D might be TRBD1 (5 bases). The germline V gene encodes CDR1 MGHDK and CDR2 SYGVNS. Deletions cut 3 bases from V and 3 bases from J, with 20 bases between. The CDR3 sequence is 17 residues long. The CDR3 nucleotides read TGTGCCAGCAGTGAGGGGGGAAGACGGGGGACGTACTATGGCTACACCTTC. The encoded protein is CASSEGGRRGTYYGYTF.

This clone came up once. The chain carries TRBV5-8 and TRBJ1-1; D remains unclear. The CDR3 contains 15 residues. Trimming took off 4 bases at V and 7 bases at J, with 20 bases between the two ends. The V gene's germline CDR1 is SGHTS and CDR2 YDEGEE. The CDR3 is CASSPNRAPGFEAFF. The DNA of the CDR3 is TGTGCCAGCAGCCCCAACCGGGCCCCGGGTTTTGAAGCTTTCTTT.

The chain links TRBV10-3 to TRBJ2-1; 7 bases align to TRBD2. V was pared by 6 bases and J by 4 bases, with 15 bases of the junction left unmatched. The CDR3 is 17 residues long. Germline CDR1 reads ENHRY; CDR2 reads SYGVKD. CDR3 bases: TGTGCCATCAGCGGCTGGGTGGCTAGCGGATATTACAATGAGCAGTTCTTC. Encoded protein: CAISGWVASGYYNEQFF.

This chain connects TRBV7-7 to TRBJ2-3; no clear D. Germline values: CDR1 SSHAT, CDR2 FNYEAQ (reference sequence). CDR3 length equals 15 residues. CDR3 loop: CASRPGGTSTDTQYF. The CDR3 DNA is TGTGCTAGTCGACCCGGCGGAACAAGCACAGATACGCAGTATTTT.

The J gene is TRBJ1-1, the V gene TRBV10-1; D may be TRBD1 (5 bases). The V end was cut by 7 bases, the J end by 1 base, with 16 bases between. The germline gives CDR1 WNHNN, CDR2 SYGVQD (reference sequence). The CDR3 consists of 15 residues. The CDR3 here is CASTGTNDPNTEAFF. CDR3 nucleotide sequence: TGCGCCAGCACCGGGACGAATGACCCGAACACTGAAGCTTTCTTT.

The chain employs TRBV9 and TRBJ2-7; the D call may be TRBD1 or TRBD2 (5 bases each). Germline values: CDR1 SGDLS, CDR2 YYNGEE. With 0 bases removed from V and 9 bases from J, the gap between germline ends came to 16 bases. The CDR3 runs 14 residues. Here the CDR3 reads CASSVDGAPRTQYF. CDR3 DNA sequence: TGTGCCAGCAGCGTAGACGGGGCCCCTAGAACGCAGTACTTC. Filled out from reference TRBV9 and TRBJ2-7, the complete variable domain reads DSGVTQTPKHLITATGQRVTLRCSPRSGDLSVYWYQQSLDQGLQFLIQYYNGEERAKGNILERFSAQQFPDLHSELNLSSLELGDSALYFCASSVDGAPRTQYFGPGTRLTVT.

This sequence joins TRBV27 and TRBJ1-2; D not certain. Germline CDR1 and CDR2: MNHEY and SMNVEV (reference sequence). The CDR3 is 16 amino acids. Trimming cost V 0 bases and J 1 base, with 12 bases left between them. In DNA form, the CDR3 reads TGTGCCAGCAGTTTATCGGTCGGAGACCTTAACTATGGCTACACCTTC. Protein sequence: CASSLSVGDLNYGYTF.

V usage is TRBV28 and J usage is TRBJ2-7; D not resolved. The V end was cut by 10 bases, the J end by 7 bases, with 23 bases between. Per germline, CDR1 MDHEN and CDR2 SYDVKM. This CDR3 contains 14 residues. The CDR3 nucleotides are TGTGCCACCATCCAACCCCCTCGTTGGGATGAGCAGTACTTC. This gives the protein CATIQPPRWDEQYF.

The sample holds one count of this clone. The chain is built from TRBV2 and TRBJ1-2; 10 positions match TRBD1. The V segment lost 5 bases and the J segment 6 bases; nucleotides outside the gene matches: 6. Per the germline V gene, CDR1 is SNHLY and CDR2 is FYNNEI. The CDR3 spans 14 residues. This CDR3 reads CASSLGQGRDGYTF. The CDR3 DNA reads as TGTGCCAGCAGTCTGGGACAGGGGAGGGATGGCTACACCTTC.

The chain is built from TRBV3-1 (or the pseudogene TRBV3-2) and TRBJ1-2; TRBD1 matches at 7 bases. V trimming: 3 bases; J trimming: 7 bases; junction bases outside the gene matches: 8. The CDR3 covers 14 residues. The V gene's germline CDR1 is LGHDT and CDR2 YNNKEL (reference sequence). CDR3 DNA: TGTGCCAGCAGCCATGCAGGGGGGGCTGGTGGCTACACCTTC. As protein: CASSHAGGAGGYTF.

This chain links TRBV7-2 with TRBJ1-2, with 7 bases aligning to TRBD1. The V and J ends lost 3 bases and 10 bases, in that order; junction bases with no gene match: 14. The CDR3 is 15 residues long. Germline V gives CDR1 SGHTA, CDR2 FQGNSA. CDR3 protein: CASSFSGTEKSHYTF. The CDR3 nucleotides are TGTGCCAGCAGCTTCAGTGGGACAGAAAAATCTCACTACACCTTC.